The 28 T cell receptor beta chains presented below share a single source sample, sequenced in a study of blood T cell repertoires in COVID-19. The table came from immunoSEQ multiplex PCR; TCRdb's copy has only in-frame clones and leaves some out. The data contain under 200,000 clones, roughly 84% of them singletons. Specimen: PBMCs or T cells enriched from blood (not recorded which). The receptors come from a man between 60 and 70 years old who had recovered from COVID-19.

This chain connects TRBV6-6 to TRBJ2-7; possible D gene TRBD2, 6 bases. Trimming took off 5 bases at V and 1 base at J, with 33 bases between the two ends. CDR1 and CDR2 (germline): MNHNY, SVGAGI (reference sequence). CDR3 length: 21 amino acids. The chain's CDR3 is CASSPPLHAGPSQGSSYEQYF. The CDR3 DNA follows: TGTGCCAGCAGTCCCCCCTTACATGCGGGACCCTCGCAGGGTTCTTCCTACGAGCAGTACTTC.

Notes on this clone: The same CDR3 is also encoded by other DNA sequences in this sample. This chain joins TRBV11-2 and TRBJ2-3; D is perhaps TRBD2 (6 bases). Germline V gene lookup returns CDR1 SGHAT and CDR2 FQNNGV. There are 15 residues in the CDR3. V was cut by 2 bases and J by 2 bases, with 11 bases left in between. The CDR3 loop reads CASSLSAGPTDTQYF. The CDR3 nucleotides are TGTGCCAGCAGCTTAAGTGCGGGGCCCACAGATACGCAGTATTTT.

The chain combines TRBV14 with TRBJ2-7, with D possibly TRBD2 on 6 matching bases. Trimming removed 2 bases at V and 2 bases at J, with 10 bases between. The CDR3 loop spans 14 amino acids. CDR1 and CDR2 (germline): SGHDN, FVKESK. DNA of the CDR3: TGTGCCAGCAGCCAACGGTCGGGAGCCTACGAGCAGTACTTC. Its translation: CASSQRSGAYEQYF.

V gene TRBV5-6 combines with J gene TRBJ2-2; the D gene is possibly TRBD2 (5 bases). Trimming stripped 2 bases from V and 6 bases from J, with 11 bases between. The V gene's germline CDR1 is SGHDT and CDR2 YYEEEE. The CDR3 runs to 14 residues. The CDR3 DNA sequence: TGTGCCAGCAGCTTACGAGGGCTCGCCGGGGAGCTGTTTTTT. It codes for CASSLRGLAGELFF.

The chain is built from TRBV12-3 or TRBV12-4 and TRBJ1-2; D may be TRBD1 (5 bases). V lost 7 bases and J 7 bases, leaving 13 bases between the germline ends. CDR3 length equals 12 residues. The CDR3: CASTVWGSGYTF. CDR3 nucleotides: TGTGCCAGCACCGTGTGGGGCTCTGGCTACACCTTC.

This clone was counted a few times. The chain couples TRBV19 to TRBJ1-1; D unresolved. CDR1 and CDR2 from the germline V gene are LNHDA and SQIVND (reference sequence). The CDR3 totals 14 residues. Deletions cut 9 bases from V and 0 bases from J, with 14 bases between. The CDR3 protein is CASAVLELNTEAFF. As DNA, the CDR3 is TGTGCCAGCGCGGTGCTGGAGCTGAACACTGAAGCTTTCTTT.

V and J are TRBV18 and TRBJ2-7; 9 bases fit TRBD2. V was clipped by 0 bases and J by 3 bases; unmatched bases: 3. The length of the CDR3 is 15 residues. Germline V gives CDR1 KGHSH, CDR2 LQKENI. The CDR3 DNA follows: TGTGCCAGCTCACCACCGGCTAGCGGGAACTACGAGCAGTACTTC. This encodes CASSPPASGNYEQYF.

The gene calls are TRBV4-2 and TRBJ1-2; TRBD1 matches at 7 bases. The CDR3 contains 16 residues. Germline CDR1 and CDR2: LGHNA and YNFKEQ. V shed 0 bases and J 8 bases; nucleotides not matched to a gene: 12. DNA for the CDR3: TGTGCCAGCAGCCAAGATCTTGACAGGGTCCTCGGCGGCTACACCTTC. Its protein product is CASSQDLDRVLGGYTF.

The CDR3 sequence: CASSETGGGQPQHF. As DNA, the CDR3 is TGTGCCAGCAGCGAAACAGGGGGCGGGCAGCCCCAGCATTTT. V gene TRBV6-2 or TRBV6-3 combines with J gene TRBJ1-5; 9 bases fit TRBD1. The germline V gene encodes CDR1 MNHEY and CDR2 SVGEGT. This CDR3 spans 14 amino acids. Unmatched junction bases numbered 7, after V lost 6 bases and J lost 7 bases.

The CDR3: CASRSGVYEQYF. The CDR3 coding sequence is TGTGCCAGCAGATCGGGGGTCTACGAGCAGTACTTC. This rearrangement joins TRBV28 to TRBJ2-7; the D gene is possibly TRBD2 (6 bases). V gave up 6 bases and J gave up 3 bases, with 9 bases separating them. Germline CDR1 and CDR2: MDHEN and SYDVKM. This CDR3 has 12 residues.

The rearrangement uses TRBV6-2 or TRBV6-3 and TRBJ1-2; possible D gene TRBD1, 6 bases. The V gene lost 6 bases and the J gene lost 1 base, with 12 bases spanning the gap. Germline V gene lookup returns CDR1 MNHEY and CDR2 SVGEGT. CDR3 length: 14 amino acids. CDR3 nucleotide sequence: TGTGCCAGCAGCCGCGGACAGCTTAACTATGGCTACACCTTC. Its protein product is CASSRGQLNYGYTF.

The chain has TRBV7-2 and TRBJ2-3; TRBD2 aligns across 13 bases. This CDR3 spans 16 amino acids. Germline-derived CDR1 and CDR2 are SGHTA and FQGNSA. V was pared by 5 bases and J by 4 bases, with 6 bases of the junction left unmatched. CDR3 DNA sequence: TGTGCCAGCAGCCCGACTAGCGGGAGGTCGCCAGATACGCAGTATTTT. The encoded protein is CASSPTSGRSPDTQYF.

The chain joins TRBV30 to TRBJ2-5, with TRBD2 matching over 11 bases. The germline gives CDR1 GTSNPN, CDR2 SVGIG (reference sequence). With 2 bases clipped from V and 2 bases from J, the junction kept 1 base outside the gene matches. The length of the CDR3 is 14 residues. The chain's CDR3 is CAWSRLAGQETQYF. CDR3 sequence (DNA): TGTGCCTGGAGTCGACTAGCGGGGCAAGAGACCCAGTACTTC.

The chain links TRBV5-1 to TRBJ2-1; 8 bases match TRBD2. V lost 4 bases and J lost 3; bases outside the gene matches: 6. The CDR3 is 15 residues long. The germline gives CDR1 SGHRS, CDR2 YFSETQ. The CDR3 region is CASSLSGASYNEQFF. The CDR3 nucleotides read TGCGCCAGCAGCCTTAGCGGGGCTAGCTACAATGAGCAGTTCTTC.

The V gene is TRBV2, the J gene TRBJ1-2; possibly TRBD1 for D (5 bases). In germline, CDR1 is SNHLY, CDR2 FYNNEI. V shed 2 bases and J shed 4 bases, with 5 bases lying between them. This CDR3 has 12 amino acids. Here the CDR3 DNA reads TGTGCCAGCAGTGAACAGGGCTATGGCTACACCTTC. It is translated as CASSEQGYGYTF. The full variable domain, with the rest looked up from reference TRBV2 and TRBJ1-2, is EPEVTQTPSHQVTQMGQEVILRCVPISNHLYFYWYRQILGQKVEFLVSFYNNEISEKSEIFDDQFSVERPDGSNFTLKIRSTKLEDSAMYFCASSEQGYGYTFGSGTRLTVV.

The gene calls are TRBV7-2 and TRBJ1-2, with D hard to call. The CDR3 runs to 13 residues. V was pared by 5 bases and J by 8 bases, with 15 bases between. Germline-derived CDR1 and CDR2 are SGHTA and FQGNSA. CDR3 sequence reads: CASSPAARAGYTF. The DNA for the CDR3 is TGTGCCAGCAGCCCAGCGGCAAGGGCGGGCTACACCTTC.

The J gene is TRBJ1-6, the V gene TRBV6-4, with no clear D. This CDR3 is built from 13 residues. Germline V gene lookup returns CDR1 MRHNA and CDR2 SNTAGT. The V end lost 4 bases, the J end lost 8 bases, and 9 bases lay between the germline ends. CDR3 in amino acids: CASSAGSDSPLHF. The CDR3 coding sequence is TGTGCCAGCAGTGCAGGATCGGATTCACCCCTCCACTTT.

The V and J genes are TRBV11-3 and TRBJ2-7; 9 nucleotides match TRBD2. V lost 0 bases, J lost 9 bases, and 3 bases stayed unmatched. Looked up from germline, CDR1 is SGHNT and CDR2 is YENEEA. The CDR3 length is 13 residues. The CDR3: CASSLDASGTQYF. CDR3 nucleotide sequence: TGTGCCAGCAGCTTAGATGCTAGCGGGACGCAGTACTTC.

J is TRBJ2-6 and V is TRBV19, with D maybe TRBD1 (6 bases). V was clipped by 3 bases and J by 0 bases, with 15 bases between them. Germline CDR1 and CDR2: LNHDA and SQIVND (reference sequence). CDR3 length: 18 residues. The CDR3 protein is CASSIQGWASSGANVLTF. The CDR3 DNA sequence: TGTGCCAGTAGTATTCAGGGGTGGGCAAGCTCTGGGGCCAACGTCCTGACTTTC.

About this clone: At one end the junction does not follow the germline gene, possibly because of a read error. The chain has TRBV2 and TRBJ2-2; D gene unclear. The length of the CDR3 is 15 residues. Germline V gene data show CDR1 as SNHLY and CDR2 as FYNNEI. CDR3 residues: CASSEGPTFTGELFF. The CDR3 bases are TGTGCCAGCAGCGAAGGTCCTACCTTCACCGGGGAGCTGTTTTTT.

V usage is TRBV9 and J usage is TRBJ2-5, with no clear D. Trimming pared 0 bases from V and 1 base from J, leaving 7 bases between. There are 14 residues in the CDR3. The V gene's germline CDR1 is SGDLS and CDR2 YYNGEE. CDR3 region: CASSVGFGQETQYF. CDR3 coding DNA: TGTGCCAGCAGCGTAGGATTCGGCCAAGAGACCCAGTACTTC.

This clone is a singleton in its sample. J is TRBJ2-3 and V is TRBV30, with a possible D match to TRBD1 (5 bases). V lost 0 bases, J lost 2 bases, and 6 bases lay in between. Germline CDR1 is GTSNPN and CDR2 is SVGIG (reference sequence). This CDR3 has 13 amino acids. The CDR3 reads CAWSVGDTDTQYF. The CDR3, as DNA: TGTGCCTGGAGTGTAGGGGACACAGATACGCAGTATTTT.

This clone came up a few times. V gene TRBV9 combines with J gene TRBJ2-1; 8 positions agree with TRBD1. The CDR3 is 16 amino acids. Looked up from germline, CDR1 is SGDLS and CDR2 is YYNGEE. The junction had 6 bases not matched to a gene; V was cut back by 4 bases and J by 0 bases. The chain's CDR3 is CASSPRTGSSYNEQFF. CDR3 DNA: TGTGCCAGCAGCCCCCGGACAGGGAGCTCCTACAATGAGCAGTTCTTC.

The chain uses TRBV5-5 and TRBJ2-5; D might be TRBD1 (6 bases). Germline V lookup: CDR1 SGHKS, CDR2 YYEKEE (reference sequence). Trimming stripped 2 bases from V and 1 base from J, with 9 bases between. The CDR3 sequence is 14 residues long. For the CDR3, the DNA is TGTGCCAGCAGCTTCGGACAGCTCCAAGAGACCCAGTACTTC. Amino acid sequence: CASSFGQLQETQYF.

The chain employs TRBV6-4 and TRBJ1-2; TRBD1 agrees at 9 bases. Germline V lookup: CDR1 MRHNA, CDR2 SNTAGT. The junction had 7 bases not matched to a gene; V was cut back by 10 bases and J by 4 bases. The CDR3 is made up of 13 amino acids. CDR3 DNA sequence: TGTGCCACCTGGGACAGGGCGTCCTATGGCTACACCTTC. This codes for CATWDRASYGYTF.

V gene TRBV5-1 combines with J gene TRBJ2-2, with D unclear. V shed 3 bases and J shed 0 bases, with 12 bases lying between them. In germline, CDR1 is SGHRS, CDR2 YFSETQ. The CDR3 totals 16 residues. CDR3 nucleotides: TGCGCCAGCAGCTCCTGGGCGCGTTCGAACACCGGGGAGCTGTTTTTT. It codes for CASSSWARSNTGELFF.

The chain links TRBV11-2 to TRBJ1-1, with 9 bases aligning to TRBD1. Germline lookup yields CDR1 SGHAT and CDR2 FQNNGV. The CDR3 has 15 amino acids. Trimming at V came to 1 base and at J to 7 bases, leaving 7 bases not matched to a gene. The CDR3 nucleotides read TGTGCCAGCAGCTTAGGCACAGGGGGCCTTATTGAAGCTTTCTTT. Translation: CASSLGTGGLIEAFF.

This clone was counted only a few times. The chain carries TRBV5-1 and TRBJ1-6, with D tentatively TRBD1 (5 bases). Trimming shortened V by 0 bases and J by 6 bases, and 7 bases separated the two germline ends. The CDR3 has 14 amino acids. CDR1 is SGHRS and CDR2 is YFSETQ in the germline V gene. CDR3 nucleotide sequence: TGCGCCAGCAGCTTGGGACAGCTTAATTCACCCCTCCACTTT. This sequence encodes CASSLGQLNSPLHF.